This entry concerns a single TCR beta chain. Germline-derived CDR1 and CDR2 are SQVTM and ANQGSEA. V trimming: 5 bases; J trimming: 5 bases; junction bases outside the gene matches: 13. The CDR3 spans 16 residues. This specimen comes from a study of blood T cell repertoires in COVID-19. Clones were read by immunoSEQ multiplex PCR, and TCRdb kept only the in-frame ones, dropping some. The sample records about 130,000 clones, under 85% being singletons. Sample: PBMCs or T cells enriched from blood (not recorded which). The chain couples TRBV29-1 to TRBJ2-1, with 9 nucleotides matching TRBD2. This clonotype was obtained from a man aged 30 to 45 who had recovered from COVID-19. The chain's CDR3 is CSVNGDTAGGDNEQFF. CDR3 sequence (DNA): TGCAGCGTTAACGGCGATACGGCGGGGGGGGACAATGAGCAGTTCTTC.